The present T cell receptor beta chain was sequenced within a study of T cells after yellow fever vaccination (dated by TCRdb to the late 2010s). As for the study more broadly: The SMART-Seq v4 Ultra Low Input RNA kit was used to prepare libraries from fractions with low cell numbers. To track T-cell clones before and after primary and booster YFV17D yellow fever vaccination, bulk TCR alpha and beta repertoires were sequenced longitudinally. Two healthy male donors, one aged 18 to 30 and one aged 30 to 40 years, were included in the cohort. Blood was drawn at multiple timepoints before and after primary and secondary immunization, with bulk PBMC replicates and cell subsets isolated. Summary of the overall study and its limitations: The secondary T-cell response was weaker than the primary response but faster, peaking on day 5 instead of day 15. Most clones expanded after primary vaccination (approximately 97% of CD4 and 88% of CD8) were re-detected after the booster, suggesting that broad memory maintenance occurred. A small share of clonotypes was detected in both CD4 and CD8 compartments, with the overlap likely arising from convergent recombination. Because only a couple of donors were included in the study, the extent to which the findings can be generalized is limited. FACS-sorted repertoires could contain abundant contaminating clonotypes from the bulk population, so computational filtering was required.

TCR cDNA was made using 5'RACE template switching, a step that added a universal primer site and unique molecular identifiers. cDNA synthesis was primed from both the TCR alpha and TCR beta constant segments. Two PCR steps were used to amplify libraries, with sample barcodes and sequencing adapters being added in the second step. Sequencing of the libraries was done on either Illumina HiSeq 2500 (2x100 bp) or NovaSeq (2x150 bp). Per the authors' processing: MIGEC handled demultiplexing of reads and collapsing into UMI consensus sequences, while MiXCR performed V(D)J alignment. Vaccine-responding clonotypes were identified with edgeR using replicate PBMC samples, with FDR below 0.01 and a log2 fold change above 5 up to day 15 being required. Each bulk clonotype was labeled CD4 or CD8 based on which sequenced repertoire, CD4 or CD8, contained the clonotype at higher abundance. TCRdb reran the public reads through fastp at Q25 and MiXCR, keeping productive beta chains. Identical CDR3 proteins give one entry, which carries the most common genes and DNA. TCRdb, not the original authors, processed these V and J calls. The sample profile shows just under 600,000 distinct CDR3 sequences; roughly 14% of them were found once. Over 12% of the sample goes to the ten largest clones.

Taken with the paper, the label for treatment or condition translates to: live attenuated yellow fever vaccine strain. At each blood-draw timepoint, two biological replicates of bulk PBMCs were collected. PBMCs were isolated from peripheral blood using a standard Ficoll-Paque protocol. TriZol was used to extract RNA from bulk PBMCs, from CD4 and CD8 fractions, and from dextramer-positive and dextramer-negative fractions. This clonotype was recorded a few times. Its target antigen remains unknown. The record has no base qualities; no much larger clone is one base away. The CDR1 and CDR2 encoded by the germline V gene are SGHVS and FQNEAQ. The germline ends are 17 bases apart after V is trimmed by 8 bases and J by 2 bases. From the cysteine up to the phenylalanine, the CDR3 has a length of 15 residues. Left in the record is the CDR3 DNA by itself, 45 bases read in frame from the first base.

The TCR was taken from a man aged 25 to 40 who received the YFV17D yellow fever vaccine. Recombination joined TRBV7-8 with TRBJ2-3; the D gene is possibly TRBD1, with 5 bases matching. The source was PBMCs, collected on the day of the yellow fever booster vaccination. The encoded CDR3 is CASQPGRRTTDTQYF. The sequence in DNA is TGTGCCAGCCAACCAGGGCGGCGGACCACAGATACGCAGTATTTT.